The next 27 T cell receptor beta chains were all read from a single sample in a study of CD8+ T cells in alopecia areata. Treatment of the sample: oral pan-JAK inhibitor, 5-10 mg twice daily. In each case, RNA was isolated and then reverse transcribed into cDNA as the sequencing template. Using immunoSEQ multiplex PCR, the repertoire was profiled, and TCRdb retains in-frame clones only, with some absent. The sample holds some 95,000 clones; 44% are singletons and the top ten take around 18%. Specimen: CD8+ T cells sorted from blood, collected at week 24, from a patient treated with tofacitinib. The receptors shown here come from a human donor with alopecia areata.

The chain couples TRBV6-5 to TRBJ2-1; D gene uncertain. The germline V gene encodes CDR1 MNHEY and CDR2 SVGAGI. The CDR3 spans 15 residues. Trimming took off 6 bases at V and 0 bases at J, with 12 bases between the two ends. The CDR3: CASRPSMGSYNEQFF. The CDR3 DNA sequence: TGTGCCAGCAGGCCCTCTATGGGCTCCTACAATGAGCAGTTCTTC.

The chain carries TRBV5-6 and TRBJ1-3, with D unresolved. V lost 5 bases to trimming and J lost 4 bases, with 13 bases between them. CDR1 and CDR2 from the germline V gene are SGHDT and YYEEEE. This CDR3 has 14 residues. The chain's CDR3 is CASSHGVRGNTIYF. The CDR3 region has the DNA TGTGCCAGCAGTCACGGGGTGCGAGGAAACACCATATATTTT.

The CDR3 loop reads CASSFGSGYEQYF. CDR3 bases: TGTGCCAGCAGTTTTGGATCGGGCTACGAGCAGTACTTC. V gene TRBV27 combines with J gene TRBJ2-7; no definite D call. CDR3 length equals 13 residues. The germline gives CDR1 MNHEY, CDR2 SMNVEV (reference sequence). The V gene lost 3 bases and the J gene lost 3 bases, with 9 bases spanning the gap.

V usage is TRBV27 and J usage is TRBJ2-3, with 7 bases aligning to TRBD2. Germline V gene lookup returns CDR1 MNHEY and CDR2 SMNVEV (reference sequence). The V gene end was trimmed by 5 bases and the J gene end by 1 base; junction bases not matched to a gene: 6. The CDR3 is 15 amino acids. In nucleotides, the CDR3 is TGTGCCAGCAGTACGACTAGCAGGCGCACAGATACGCAGTATTTT. Amino acid sequence: CASSTTSRRTDTQYF.

This clone was observed a few times. The rearrangement uses TRBV9 and TRBJ2-2; D is possibly TRBD2 (5 bases). The CDR3 covers 13 residues. V was shortened by 2 bases and J by 3 bases, with 5 bases between the two germline ends. Germline CDR1 and CDR2: SGDLS and YYNGEE. CDR3 nucleotides: TGTGCCAGCAGCGTCGGGGACACCGGGGAGCTGTTTTTT. Its protein product is CASSVGDTGELFF.

This clone has ten or more counts. This chain connects TRBV5-1 to TRBJ2-1; D possibly corresponds to TRBD1 (6 bases). Deletions cut 7 bases from V and 8 bases from J, with 10 bases between. Per the germline V gene, CDR1 is SGHRS and CDR2 is YFSETQ. The CDR3 loop spans 11 amino acids. The CDR3 coding sequence is TGCGCCAGCGGGGGCGGAGATGAGCAGTTCTTC. Its protein is CASGGGDEQFF.

The rearrangement joins TRBV29-1 to TRBJ2-7; D may be TRBD1 or TRBD2 (6 bases each). CDR1 and CDR2 (germline): SQVTM, ANQGSEA. The CDR3 sequence is 13 residues long. V was clipped by 4 bases and J by 3 bases, with 13 bases between them. CDR3 sequence reads: CSVVGGRNYEQYF. The CDR3 DNA follows: TGCAGCGTTGTCGGGGGCAGGAACTACGAGCAGTACTTC.

This chain links TRBV30 with TRBJ2-7; 10 positions agree with TRBD2. The length of the CDR3 is 14 residues. Germline-derived CDR1 and CDR2 are GTSNPN and SVGIG (reference sequence). V gave up 7 bases and J gave up 0 bases; unmatched junction bases: 6. CDR3 region: CAYLAGAVSYEQYF. CDR3 DNA: TGTGCCTACCTAGCGGGAGCGGTCTCCTACGAGCAGTACTTC.

In regard to this clone: The sample holds other DNA sequences that translate to the same CDR3. The rearrangement joins TRBV4-3 to TRBJ2-1; D is unresolved. V was trimmed by 0 bases and J by 0 bases, leaving 9 bases between them. CDR3 length: 16 residues. Germline CDR1 reads LGHNA; CDR2 reads YSLEER. CDR3 residues: CASSQDRASSYNEQFF. CDR3 DNA: TGCGCCAGCAGCCAAGATCGCGCTAGCTCCTACAATGAGCAGTTCTTC.

The sample holds many counts of this clone. The J gene is TRBJ2-1, the V gene TRBV10-3; D gene ambiguous. The V and J ends lost 4 bases and 4 bases respectively, with 11 bases between them. CDR3 length equals 14 residues. Germline assignment: CDR1 ENHRY and CDR2 SYGVKD. CDR3 sequence reads: CAISVTGQYNEQFF. The DNA for the CDR3 is TGTGCCATCAGTGTGACGGGCCAGTACAATGAGCAGTTCTTC.

The sample holds many counts of this clone. V gene TRBV2 combines with J gene TRBJ2-1; 10 nucleotides align to TRBD2. CDR1 and CDR2 (germline): SNHLY, FYNNEI. The CDR3 spans 14 residues. V lost 7 bases to trimming and J lost 10 bases; unmatched junction nucleotides: 10. The CDR3 nucleotides read TGTGCCAGCACAAAGCGGGAGGGCCCTCGGGAGCAGTTCTTC. It encodes CASTKREGPREQFF.

This CDR3 is CASSSSGLAKNIQYF. DNA of the CDR3: TGCGCCAGCAGTTCCTCGGGACTAGCCAAAAACATTCAGTACTTC. The chain couples TRBV5-1 to TRBJ2-4, with D tentatively TRBD2 (6 bases). Trimming took off 5 bases at V and 0 bases at J, with 12 bases between the two ends. This CDR3 region has 15 residues. Per germline, CDR1 SGHRS and CDR2 YFSETQ. Full variable domain (rest looked up from reference TRBV5-1 and TRBJ2-4): KAGVTQTPRYLIKTRGQQVTLSCSPISGHRSVSWYQQTPGQGLQFLFEYFSETQRNKGNFPGRFSGRQFSNSRSEMNVSTLELGDSALYLCASSSSGLAKNIQYFGAGTRLSVL.

V is TRBV7-9 and J is TRBJ2-7, with TRBD2 matching over 7 bases. The CDR3 has 14 residues. The germline V gene has CDR1 SEHNR and CDR2 FQNEAQ (reference sequence). The ends lost 0 bases at V and 5 bases at J; junction bases unmatched: 4. The CDR3 region is CASSLASGEDEQYF. The CDR3 nucleotides read TGTGCCAGCAGCTTAGCCAGCGGGGAGGACGAGCAGTACTTC.

The gene calls are TRBV4-1 and TRBJ2-7, with a possible D match to TRBD2 (6 bases). Trimming stripped 3 bases from V and 6 bases from J, with 9 bases between. This CDR3 contains 12 residues. The germline CDR1 and CDR2 sequences are MGHRA and YSYEKL. The CDR3 spells CASSQTGSEQYF. DNA for the CDR3: TGCGCCAGCAGCCAGACCGGGAGCGAGCAGTACTTC.

This clone turned up a few times. The chain couples TRBV29-1 to TRBJ1-1, with D unresolved. Germline loops: CDR1 SQVTM, CDR2 ANQGSEA. CDR3 size: 18 residues. V lost 4 bases and J 2 bases, leaving 26 bases between the germline ends. CDR3 in DNA: TGCAGCGTTGTTATCTCTGTTGTTTTTGCGTCGTCCAACACTGAAGCTTTCTTT. This encodes CSVVISVVFASSNTEAFF.

Points on this clone: Other nucleotide sequences from this sample produce the same CDR3. This rearrangement joins TRBV27 to TRBJ2-1; TRBD2 aligns across 10 bases. Germline trimming cut 6 bases from V and 4 bases from J; bases unmatched to any gene: 6. Per germline, CDR1 MNHEY and CDR2 SMNVEV (reference sequence). The CDR3 sequence is 15 residues long. CDR3 amino acids: CASSLGLAAYNEQFF. CDR3 coding DNA: TGTGCCAGCAGCCTAGGACTAGCGGCTTACAATGAGCAGTTCTTC.

The rearrangement links TRBV5-1 to TRBJ2-7; 7 bases agree with TRBD1. The CDR3 is made up of 13 amino acids. The V segment lost 5 bases and the J segment 2 bases; nucleotides outside the gene matches: 4. Looked up from germline, CDR1 is SGHRS and CDR2 is YFSETQ. CDR3 coding DNA: TGCGCCAGCAGTGGGACAGCAACCTACGAGCAGTACTTC. Translated, it gives CASSGTATYEQYF.

The chain employs TRBV27 and TRBJ2-1, with a tentative D call TRBD2 (5 bases). The V end lost 7 bases, the J end lost 6 bases, and 16 bases lay between the germline ends. The V gene's germline CDR1 is MNHEY and CDR2 SMNVEV (reference sequence). The CDR3 totals 14 residues. This CDR3 reads CASTRTGRGNEQFF. CDR3 nucleotides: TGTGCCAGCACTCGAACCGGACGGGGCAATGAGCAGTTCTTC.

The CDR3: CASSLGRSYEQYF. CDR3 sequence (DNA): TGTGCCAGCAGTTTGGGGCGTTCCTACGAGCAGTACTTC. V gene TRBV27 combines with J gene TRBJ2-7; D might be TRBD1 (5 bases). CDR1 and CDR2 (germline): MNHEY, SMNVEV (reference sequence). V lost 3 bases and J lost 1, with 7 bases in between. This CDR3 is 13 amino acids long.

Only a few counts were recorded for this clone. This chain connects TRBV29-1 to TRBJ2-1; weak D call: TRBD2 (5 bases). Per the germline V gene, CDR1 is SQVTM and CDR2 is ANQGSEA. The CDR3 length is 13 residues. V shed 5 bases and J shed 7 bases, with 15 bases lying between them. The CDR3 sequence is CSVHGENRNEQFF. The CDR3 nucleotides read TGCAGCGTTCACGGGGAAAACAGAAATGAGCAGTTCTTC.

This chain links TRBV14 with TRBJ2-5, with D perhaps matching TRBD1 or TRBD2 (5 bases each). V lost 4 bases to trimming and J lost 3 bases, with 12 bases between them. The CDR3 consists of 14 residues. Looked up from germline, CDR1 is SGHDN and CDR2 is FVKESK. The CDR3 loop is CASSLRDGKETQYF. The CDR3 nucleotides read TGTGCCAGCAGCCTGAGGGACGGTAAAGAGACCCAGTACTTC. Full variable domain (rest looked up from reference TRBV14 and TRBJ2-5): EAGVTQFPSHSVIEKGQTVTLRCDPISGHDNLYWYRRVMGKEIKFLLHFVKESKQDESGMPNNRFLAERTGGTYSTLKVQPAELEDSGVYFCASSLRDGKETQYFGPGTRLLVL.

The chain recombines TRBV6-5 with TRBJ1-2; no firm D call. CDR1 is MNHEY and CDR2 is SVGAGI in the germline V gene. The V end lost 6 bases, the J end lost 4 bases, and 18 bases lay between the germline ends. The CDR3 consists of 15 residues. As DNA, the CDR3 is TGTGCCAGCAGCCCCGTGGCCCCTCAGTCCTATGGCTACACCTTC. Encoded protein: CASSPVAPQSYGYTF.

The rearrangement joins TRBV2 to TRBJ1-2; D call uncertain. CDR1 SNHLY and CDR2 FYNNEI come from the germline V gene. The CDR3 has 12 amino acids. V shed 10 bases and J shed 5 bases, with 14 bases lying between them. In DNA, the CDR3 is TGTGCCACCCGAGAGACCGGTTATGGCTACACCTTC. Its translation is CATRETGYGYTF.

The CDR3 bases are TGTGCCAGCAGCAGTGGGATTTCCTACGAGCAGTACTTC. Translating gives CASSSGISYEQYF. The gene calls are TRBV5-6 and TRBJ2-7; D gene unclear. The length of the CDR3 is 13 residues. Trimming cost V 4 bases and J 1 base, with 9 bases left between them. CDR1 and CDR2 (germline): SGHDT, YYEEEE.

The chain carries TRBV6-5 and TRBJ2-1, with D unresolved. V lost 2 bases and J lost 0, with 8 bases in between. The CDR3 is 15 residues long. Germline V CDR1 and CDR2: MNHEY, SVGAGI. CDR3 sequence (DNA): TGTGCCAGCAGTTACAAACAGCTCTCCTACAATGAGCAGTTCTTC. Its protein is CASSYKQLSYNEQFF.

The chain uses TRBV9 and TRBJ2-5, with D perhaps being TRBD1 or TRBD2 (6 bases each). Looked up from germline, CDR1 is SGDLS and CDR2 is YYNGEE. The CDR3 consists of 15 residues. V was pared by 6 bases and J by 6 bases, with 21 bases between. CDR3 sequence (DNA): TGTGCCAGCACCCCAGGGGACGGAGGGTGGAAGACCCAGTACTTC. Translation gives CASTPGDGGWKTQYF.

V is TRBV5-5 and J is TRBJ2-7; D is unresolved. Germline CDR1 and CDR2: SGHKS and YYEKEE (reference sequence). The CDR3 sequence is 15 residues long. V was clipped by 3 bases and J by 1 base, with 14 bases between them. The chain's CDR3 is CASSSEWGGSYEQYF. CDR3 DNA: TGTGCCAGCAGCTCCGAATGGGGTGGGTCCTACGAGCAGTACTTC.